What follows is one TCR beta chain and its context. This clone has only one observation. Its antigen specificity is not known. No base-level quality is on record; no much larger clone is a single base apart. The germline V end is reduced by 5 bases and the J end by 6 bases; junction bases left unmatched: 8. CDR1 and CDR2, looked up from the germline V gene (reference sequence), are MNHNY and SVGAGI. Taken from cysteine to phenylalanine, the CDR3 has 15 residues. Only the CDR3 DNA stays, 45 bases, in frame from base 1. The donors were healthy, HIV-negative adults with no recently reported acute infections or vaccinations. Every donor was a Caucasian adult residing in Nashville, Tennessee, USA. CD4+ T cells were enriched by magnetic negative selection, after which naive cells were positively selected on CD45RA and the negative fraction was taken as the memory subset. Blood was collected by leukapheresis, and PBMCs were isolated by Ficoll-Histopaque density gradient centrifugation and then cryopreserved in liquid nitrogen vapor phase. Analytical flow cytometry was used to check the purity and quantity of every magnetically sorted T cell population. Genomic DNA was isolated from every sorted fraction and measured by UV absorbance on a Nanodrop 2000c.

Using the deep immunoSEQ assay, multiplex PCR amplified TCR CDR3 regions from genomic DNA. Extracted genomic DNA from each cell subset was spread evenly across all wells of several immunoSEQ 96-well plates, with each plate serving as a replicate. For sorted subsets, approximately 200 ng of genomic DNA, equivalent to 25,000 to 30,000 T cell genomes, went into each replicate PCR. Purified libraries were quantified with a Qubit 3.0 fluorometer, sized on a Bioanalyzer 2100, and re-quantified with the KAPA Library Quantification kit. Every immunoSEQ 96-well plate was sequenced on a dedicated single-read 150-cycle Illumina NextSeq 550 flow cell. On the study's bioinformatics: Because only junctional sequences without quality scores were contained in the immunoSEQ output, filtering matching that applied to full-length reads could not be performed. To assign V/J genes and CDR3, sequences were annotated against IMGT germline references using PyIR, a Python wrapper for IgBLAST v1.9. Reads were filtered out if the reads had weak V/J assignments (E-value above 1e-6), no CDR3, stop codons, out-of-frame junctions, or ambiguous translated residues. A V3J clonotype was defined by an identical inferred V gene, J gene, and CDR3 amino acid sequence. To compute the percentage overlap between repertoires, the number of shared unique clonotypes was divided by the size of the smaller repertoire. Richness of each repertoire was evaluated using RTK rarefaction, the Chao1 estimator, and Recon v2.1 estimates of unobserved clonotypes. For all TCRbeta clonotypes obtained by the gDNA method from several donors, generation probabilities were computed with OLGA. The table was pulled from immuneACCESS by TCRdb, which kept in-frame rearrangements only. Such tables lose some clones; where checked, under half of the loss comes from unresolved V genes, and the rest has no known cause. V, J and clone size are those of that table, while D and trimming were read from the DNA. The sample table shows fewer than 3 million clones, and 92% are seen once. The ten largest clones add up to about 0.41% of the sample.

This entry is derived from a study of shared clonotypes between healthy human individuals (dated by TCRdb to the early 2020s). For context, the study as a whole: Three men and two women, aged 18 to 49 years, made up the cohort. Per donor, three plates each were used for CD4 naive and CD4 memory, two for CD8 naive, and one for CD8 memory. Between about 0.85 and 10 billion PBMCs per donor were obtained by leukapheresis. The study deeply sequenced blood TCR repertoires of 5 or 6 healthy adults to estimate repertoire size and the extent of clonotype sharing between individuals. To increase sequencing depth and limit assay-specific biases, different laboratories used diverse techniques to prepare libraries and sequence TCR repertoires. The full study reports these points: Sampling was restricted to blood, and TCR repertoires in tissue are likely to differ from TCR repertoires in blood. Naive subsets generally had larger estimated clonotype richness than memory subsets. The genetic and exposure-history diversity represented was limited by the small number of donors. Pairwise subsampling led to the expectation that sequencing depth would affect the degree of clonotype sharing among donors. Higher generation probabilities were observed for clonotypes shared by all four sorted-subset donors than for non-shared clonotypes. Incomplete sequencing was indicated by rarefaction of sorted-subset datasets, despite the large sequencing depth. Sharing across several donors was observed for around 5% of naive CD4, over 3% of naive CD8, 2.3% of memory CD4, and around 0.4% of memory CD8 clonotypes.

Sequenced input: naive CD4+ T cells from PBMCs. This sample's cell subset or site label indicates: CD45RA+ positively selected. This receptor was obtained from a man between 18 and 35 years old in good health. Some clones in this sample may be carry-over from other donors' samples. This chain joins TRBV6-6 to TRBJ2-1; TRBD2 lines up with 9 middle nucleotides. The CDR3 has the sequence CASSPGLASSNEQFF. The DNA reads as follows: TGTGCCAGCAGTCCCGGACTAGCGAGCAGCAATGAGCAGTTCTTC.